Presented here are 15 T cell receptor beta chains from one specimen sequenced in a study of T-cell memory formation after mild COVID-19. One entry per CDR3 protein results from TCRdb running MiXCR on the 5' RACE reads. In the table there are 170,000 or so distinct CDR3 sequences, 20% to 25% of which are singletons. The specimen sequenced was PBMCs or a T cell subset sorted from them (not recorded which). The receptors originated from an adult woman who had mild COVID-19 (a few samples of this study predate the infection). Cell type and time point are not known.

This clonotype has more than one count but fewer than ten. The genes are TRBV6-5 and TRBJ2-5; 12 bases map to TRBD1. Germline V gives CDR1 MNHEY, CDR2 SVGAGI. The CDR3 runs to 16 residues. J lost 5 bases, V lost 6 bases, and 10 bases had no gene match. The chain's CDR3 is CASSLTGTGGAETQYF. Written as DNA, the CDR3 is TGTGCCAGCAGCCTAACCGGGACAGGGGGCGCGGAGACCCAGTACTTC.

A few counts support this clonotype. This chain joins TRBV25-1 and TRBJ1-3, with D hard to call. The CDR3 extends over 15 amino acids. Germline lookup yields CDR1 MGHDK and CDR2 SYGVNS. Trimming pared 6 bases from V and 2 bases from J, leaving 14 bases between. CDR3 nucleotides: TGTGCCAGCAGCGACCCACGCTGGGCTGGAAACACCATATATTTT. Translated, it gives CASSDPRWAGNTIYF.

This chain links TRBV28 with TRBJ2-2, with D possibly matching TRBD2 (6 bases). The V end lost 6 bases, the J end lost 0 bases, and 8 bases lay between the germline ends. Germline CDR1 MDHEN, CDR2 SYDVKM. The CDR3 consists of 14 residues. CDR3 nucleotides: TGTGCCAGCAGGAGACTAGCGAACACCGGGGAGCTGTTTTTT. It codes for CASRRLANTGELFF. Full variable domain (outside the CDR3, taken from reference TRBV28 and TRBJ2-2): DVKVTQSSRYLVKRTGEKVFLECVQDMDHENMFWYRQDPGLGLRLIYFSYDVKMKEKGDIPEGYSVSREKKERFSLILESASTNQTSMYLCASRRLANTGELFFGEGSRLTVL.

This clonotype was found a few times. The rearrangement joins TRBV19 to TRBJ2-7; D gene unclear. The CDR3 is made up of 11 amino acids. V lost 4 bases to trimming and J lost 3 bases, with 4 bases between them. Per germline, CDR1 LNHDA and CDR2 SQIVND (reference sequence). This CDR3 is CASSTIYEQYF. In nucleotides, the CDR3 is TGTGCCAGTAGTACCATCTACGAGCAGTACTTC.

This clonotype turned up a few times. J is TRBJ1-1 and V is TRBV18; tentative D call: TRBD1 (6 bases). The V gene's germline CDR1 is KGHSH and CDR2 LQKENI. The CDR3 covers 16 residues. Trimming stripped 8 bases from V and 6 bases from J, with 25 bases between. The CDR3 region is CASPAIQGTGGPEAFF. The DNA of the CDR3 is TGTGCCAGCCCAGCCATACAGGGTACGGGGGGACCTGAAGCTTTCTTT.

This chain links TRBV6-2 or TRBV6-3 with TRBJ1-4, with TRBD1 matching over 11 bases. CDR3 size: 16 residues. Germline trimming cut 6 bases from V and 8 bases from J; bases unmatched to any gene: 11. Germline V lookup: CDR1 MNHEY, CDR2 SVGEGT. CDR3 residues: CASRDRGRDLGEKLFF. CDR3 DNA sequence: TGTGCCAGCAGGGACAGGGGGCGAGACTTGGGGGAAAAACTGTTTTTT.

This chain connects TRBV27 to TRBJ2-6, with unresolved D. The germline CDR1 and CDR2 sequences are MNHEY and SMNVEV (reference sequence). V was pared by 2 bases and J by 4 bases, with 9 bases between. This CDR3 has 15 residues. CDR3 region: CASSLAGPGANVLTF. In DNA form, the CDR3 reads TGTGCCAGCAGTTTAGCTGGGCCCGGGGCCAACGTCCTGACTTTC.

This clonotype was counted only a few times. The J gene is TRBJ2-1, the V gene TRBV10-3; 11 nucleotides line up with TRBD2. From germline, CDR1 is ENHRY and CDR2 SYGVKD. The CDR3 has 14 residues. V trimming: 5 bases; J trimming: 10 bases; junction bases outside the gene matches: 7. The chain's CDR3 is CAISPGTSGREQFF. DNA of the CDR3: TGTGCCATCAGTCCCGGGACTAGCGGCAGGGAGCAGTTCTTC.

This clonotype was seen a few times. The chain is built from TRBV20-1 and TRBJ1-1, with D possibly TRBD1 on 5 matching bases. Trimming took 0 bases from V and 0 from J, leaving 8 bases between them. The CDR3 length is 14 residues. Germline V CDR1 and CDR2: DFQATT, SNEGSKA (reference sequence). The CDR3 sequence is CSARDWGLNTEAFF. The CDR3 region has the DNA TGCAGTGCTAGAGATTGGGGACTGAACACTGAAGCTTTCTTT.

As regards this clonotype: The junction departs from germline at one end; a sequencing error may be responsible. The V gene is TRBV7-9, the J gene TRBJ2-7; D is undetermined. Germline V gene lookup returns CDR1 SEHNR and CDR2 FQNEAQ (reference sequence). The CDR3 is 13 amino acids. The CDR3, as DNA: TGTTCCAGCGCAAGGAGCAACTCCTACGAGCAGTACTTC. Residues: CSSARSNSYEQYF.

This clonotype was recorded a few times. V and J are TRBV29-1 and TRBJ2-3; possibly TRBD1 for D (5 bases). The germline V gene encodes CDR1 SQVTM and CDR2 ANQGSEA. V was cut by 2 bases and J by 4 bases, with 10 bases left in between. The CDR3 has 13 amino acids. CDR3 bases: TGCAGCGTTGAAAATCCAGGGTCAGATACGCAGTATTTT. The encoded protein is CSVENPGSDTQYF.

This clonotype was observed a handful of times. The chain combines TRBV5-6 with TRBJ2-7; the D gene could be TRBD1 or TRBD2 (5 bases each). Trimming stripped 2 bases from V and 4 bases from J, with 10 bases between. Germline V gene sequence: CDR1 SGHDT, CDR2 YYEEEE. The CDR3 runs 13 residues. The CDR3, as DNA: TGTGCCAGCAGCTTCGAGGGGCGATACGAGCAGTACTTC. It yields the protein CASSFEGRYEQYF.

The chain combines TRBV3-1 with TRBJ2-7; D may correspond to TRBD1 or TRBD2 (5 bases each). Trimming took off 3 bases at V and 0 bases at J, with 12 bases between the two ends. The CDR3 has 15 amino acids. CDR1 is LGHDT, CDR2 YNNKEL, per germline (reference sequence). The CDR3 coding sequence is TGTGCCAGCAGCCATAGGGACCGCTACTCCTACGAGCAGTACTTC. It specifies CASSHRDRYSYEQYF.

This clonotype was recorded at least ten times. The chain is built from TRBV7-8 and TRBJ2-1, with D tentatively TRBD1 or TRBD2 (7 bases each). The germline V gene encodes CDR1 SGHVS and CDR2 FQNEAQ. V dropped 2 bases and J dropped 8 bases, with 16 bases sitting between them. The CDR3 runs 15 residues. In DNA form, the CDR3 reads TGTGCCAGCAGCTTATCGGCCAGGGGGAGGGATGAGCAGTTCTTC. Amino acids: CASSLSARGRDEQFF.

Worth noting for this clonotype: Its ends do not fully match the called genes, so a read error is possible. V gene TRBV7-7 combines with J gene TRBJ2-1; 8 positions agree with TRBD2. In germline, CDR1 is SSHAT, CDR2 FNYEAQ (reference sequence). The CDR3 contains 14 residues. CDR3 amino acids: CASSRGGQFDEQFF. CDR3 nucleotide sequence: TGTGCTAGCAGTCGGGGGGGTCAGTTTGATGAGCAGTTCTTC.